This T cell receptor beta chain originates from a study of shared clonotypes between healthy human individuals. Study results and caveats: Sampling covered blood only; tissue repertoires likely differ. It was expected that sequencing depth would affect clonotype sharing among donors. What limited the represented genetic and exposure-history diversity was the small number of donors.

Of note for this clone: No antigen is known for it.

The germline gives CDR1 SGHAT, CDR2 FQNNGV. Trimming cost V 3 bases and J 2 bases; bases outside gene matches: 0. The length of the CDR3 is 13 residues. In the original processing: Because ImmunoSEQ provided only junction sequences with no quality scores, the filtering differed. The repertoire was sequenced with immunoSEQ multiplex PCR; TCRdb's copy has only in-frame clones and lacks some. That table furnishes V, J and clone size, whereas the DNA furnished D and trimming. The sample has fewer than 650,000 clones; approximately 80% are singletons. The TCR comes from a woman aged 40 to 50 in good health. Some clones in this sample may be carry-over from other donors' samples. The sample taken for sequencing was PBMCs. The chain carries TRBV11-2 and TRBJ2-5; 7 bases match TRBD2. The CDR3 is CASSFGRQETQYF. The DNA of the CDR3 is TGTGCCAGCAGCTTCGGGAGGCAAGAGACCCAGTACTTC.